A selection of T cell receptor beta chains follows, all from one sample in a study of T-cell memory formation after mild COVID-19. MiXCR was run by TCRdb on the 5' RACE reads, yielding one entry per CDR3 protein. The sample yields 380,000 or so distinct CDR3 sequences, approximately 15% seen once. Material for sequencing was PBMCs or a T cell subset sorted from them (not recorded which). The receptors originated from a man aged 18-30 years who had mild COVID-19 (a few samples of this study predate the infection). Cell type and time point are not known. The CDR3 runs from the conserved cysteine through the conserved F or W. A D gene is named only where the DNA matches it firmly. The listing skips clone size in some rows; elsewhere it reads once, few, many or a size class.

CDR3nt: TGTGCCAGCAGTTACCTCCTTTCCGGGACACCGTACTTC
CDR3aa: CASSYLLSGTPYF
j_gene: TRBJ2-5
d_gene: NA
v_gene: TRBV6-2/TRBV6-3
abundance: NA

CDR3nt: TGCGCCAGCAGCCAAGCACCGGGGGGCGCATACGCTTTCTTT
CDR3aa: CASSQAPGGAYAFF
j_gene: TRBJ1-1
d_gene: NA
v_gene: TRBV4-1
abundance: NA

CDR3nt: TGTGCCAGCAGCCTCCAAACAGGGGGCGGAGACACCATATATTTT
CDR3aa: CASSLQTGGGDTIYF
j_gene: TRBJ1-3
d_gene: TRBD1
v_gene: TRBV4-2
abundance: NA

CDR3nt: TGTGCCACCCGCGACAACCCTAACTATGGCTACACCTTC
CDR3aa: CATRDNPNYGYTF
j_gene: TRBJ1-2
d_gene: NA
v_gene: TRBV6-5
abundance: few

CDR3nt: TGTGCCAGTCGGAATAGGGGGTATGGCTACACCTTC
CDR3aa: CASRNRGYGYTF
j_gene: TRBJ1-2
d_gene: NA
v_gene: TRBV19
abundance: NA

CDR3nt: TGCGCCAGCAGCCAAGATTTTGCAGGGTATAATTCACCCCTCCACTTT
CDR3aa: CASSQDFAGYNSPLHF
j_gene: TRBJ1-6
d_gene: NA
v_gene: TRBV4-3
abundance: many

CDR3nt: TGCAGTGCTTCTGACCCAAGAGGAACTAATGAAAAACTGTTTTTT
CDR3aa: CSASDPRGTNEKLFF
j_gene: TRBJ1-4
d_gene: NA
v_gene: TRBV20-1
abundance: NA

CDR3nt: TGTGCCACCAGCGAGGGGTTTAATGAAAAACTGTTTTTT
CDR3aa: CATSEGFNEKLFF
j_gene: TRBJ1-4
d_gene: NA
v_gene: TRBV15
abundance: few

CDR3nt: TGTGCCAGCAGCCCGATAGGGAGCCTACCGCGTAGCACAGATACGCAGTATTTT
CDR3aa: CASSPIGSLPRSTDTQYF
j_gene: TRBJ2-3
d_gene: NA
v_gene: TRBV6-2/TRBV6-3
abundance: NA

CDR3nt: TGTGCCAGCAGCTTATTCGACAGGGGGTATCAGCCCCAGCATTTT
CDR3aa: CASSLFDRGYQPQHF
j_gene: TRBJ1-5
d_gene: TRBD1
v_gene: TRBV7-2
abundance: NA

CDR3nt: TGTGCCAGCACTGGGGCAGGCGGGGTTTTCGAGCAGTACTTC
CDR3aa: CASTGAGGVFEQYF
j_gene: TRBJ2-7
d_gene: NA
v_gene: TRBV6-5
abundance: few

CDR3nt: TGTGCCAGCAGCTTACAATACGGACAGCTCTATGGCTACACCTTC
CDR3aa: CASSLQYGQLYGYTF
j_gene: TRBJ1-2
d_gene: NA
v_gene: TRBV5-8
abundance: once

CDR3nt: TGTGCCAGCAGCACTAAATCCGGAGAGACCCAGTACTTC
CDR3aa: CASSTKSGETQYF
j_gene: TRBJ2-5
d_gene: NA
v_gene: TRBV7-3
abundance: few

CDR3nt: TGTGCCAGCAGTGGGGGACTTCAAGAGACCCAGTACTTC
CDR3aa: CASSGGLQETQYF
j_gene: TRBJ2-5
d_gene: NA
v_gene: TRBV12-3/TRBV12-4
abundance: NA

CDR3nt: TGTGCCAGCAGCCCGGAGACTAGCCCCCCCGGGGAGCTGTTTTTT
CDR3aa: CASSPETSPPGELFF
j_gene: TRBJ2-2
d_gene: TRBD2
v_gene: TRBV7-2
abundance: NA

CDR3nt: TGTGCCAGCAGCCCTACCGGGACAGGTATTAATACGCAGTATTTT
CDR3aa: CASSPTGTGINTQYF
j_gene: TRBJ2-3
d_gene: TRBD1
v_gene: TRBV7-3
abundance: many

CDR3nt: TGTGCCAGCAGCCCAATACCGGGACAGGCGTACATTCAGTACTTC
CDR3aa: CASSPIPGQAYIQYF
j_gene: TRBJ2-4
d_gene: TRBD1
v_gene: TRBV6-5
abundance: few

CDR3nt: TGTGCCAGCAGCCAAGGGAGGGGCGGAGAGACCCAGTACTTC
CDR3aa: CASSQGRGGETQYF
j_gene: TRBJ2-5
d_gene: TRBD2
v_gene: TRBV7-2
abundance: few

CDR3nt: TGTGCCAGCAGCCTTCTGGGGGAACACTCTGGAAACACCATATATTTT
CDR3aa: CASSLLGEHSGNTIYF
j_gene: TRBJ1-3
d_gene: NA
v_gene: TRBV7-9
abundance: NA

CDR3nt: TGTGCCAGCAGCTTAGCACTAGCGGGGGTATACAATGAGCAGTTCTTC
CDR3aa: CASSLALAGVYNEQFF
j_gene: TRBJ2-1
d_gene: TRBD2
v_gene: TRBV7-9
abundance: few

CDR3nt: TGCGCCAGCAGCCAAGATTGGGCGGGGGGCTTCCTCAATGAGCAGTTCTTC
CDR3aa: CASSQDWAGGFLNEQFF
j_gene: TRBJ2-1
d_gene: TRBD2
v_gene: TRBV4-3
abundance: many

CDR3nt: TGTGCCAGCAGCTCTCCGAACACCGGGGAGCTGTTTTTT
CDR3aa: CASSSPNTGELFF
j_gene: TRBJ2-2
d_gene: NA
v_gene: TRBV7-3
abundance: many

CDR3nt: TGCAGTGCTAGTACCCGGGTACACTCTGGGGCCAACGTCCTGACTTTC
CDR3aa: CSASTRVHSGANVLTF
j_gene: TRBJ2-6
d_gene: NA
v_gene: TRBV20-1
abundance: NA

CDR3nt: TGTGCCAGCAGTTTATCCTGGGGGAGATTTGGGTCGAACACCGGGGAGCTGTTTTTT
CDR3aa: CASSLSWGRFGSNTGELFF
j_gene: TRBJ2-2
d_gene: NA
v_gene: TRBV12-3/TRBV12-4
abundance: NA

CDR3nt: TGCAGCGTTGGGTCAGGGGACATGAACACTGAAGCTTTCTTT
CDR3aa: CSVGSGDMNTEAFF
j_gene: TRBJ1-1
d_gene: NA
v_gene: TRBV29-1
abundance: few

CDR3nt: TGTGCCAGCAGCTTAGGAGGGTATGACGAGCAGTACTTC
CDR3aa: CASSLGGYDEQYF
j_gene: TRBJ2-7
d_gene: NA
v_gene: TRBV7-8
abundance: NA

CDR3nt: TGCGCCAGCAGCTTGTTCGGGGCTGTAGGGCAGCCCCAGCATTTT
CDR3aa: CASSLFGAVGQPQHF
j_gene: TRBJ1-5
d_gene: NA
v_gene: TRBV5-1
abundance: NA

CDR3nt: TGTGCCAGCAGTGAGCCAGGGAACACTGAAGCTTTCTTT
CDR3aa: CASSEPGNTEAFF
j_gene: TRBJ1-1
d_gene: NA
v_gene: TRBV6-1
abundance: few

CDR3nt: TGTGCCAGCAGTCCCATGGGGACAGGGGCCGGGGAGCTGTTTTTT
CDR3aa: CASSPMGTGAGELFF
j_gene: TRBJ2-2
d_gene: TRBD1
v_gene: TRBV6-2/TRBV6-3
abundance: few

CDR3nt: TGCGCCAGCAGCCAAGTCCTTGGGGCTACCGAGCAGTACTTC
CDR3aa: CASSQVLGATEQYF
j_gene: TRBJ2-7
d_gene: NA
v_gene: TRBV4-3
abundance: NA

CDR3nt: TGTGCCAGCAGCTTGGTAGGACGGACCCACGAGCAGTACTTC
CDR3aa: CASSLVGRTHEQYF
j_gene: TRBJ2-7
d_gene: NA
v_gene: TRBV5-6
abundance: NA

CDR3nt: TGTGCCAGCAGCCAGGGACAGGGGCCACCCTACAATGAGCAGTTCTTC
CDR3aa: CASSQGQGPPYNEQFF
j_gene: TRBJ2-1
d_gene: TRBD1
v_gene: TRBV4-2
abundance: few

CDR3nt: TGTGCCTGGAGTTCACAGGGGTGGTTTGAGCAGTACTTC
CDR3aa: CAWSSQGWFEQYF
j_gene: TRBJ2-7
d_gene: TRBD1
v_gene: TRBV30
abundance: NA

CDR3nt: TGTGCCAGCAGCTTAGGTCTAGCTGGGGCCAACGTCCTGACTTTC
CDR3aa: CASSLGLAGANVLTF
j_gene: TRBJ2-6
d_gene: NA
v_gene: TRBV7-2
abundance: few

CDR3nt: TGTGCCAGCTCACCACGGCGGGGGGGCCCAATGGAGACCCAGTACTTC
CDR3aa: CASSPRRGGPMETQYF
j_gene: TRBJ2-5
d_gene: TRBD2
v_gene: TRBV18
abundance: few

CDR3nt: TGTGCCAGCAGGGGGACAGGGAAAGGTTTGGGCGAGCAGTTCTTC
CDR3aa: CASRGTGKGLGEQFF
j_gene: TRBJ2-1
d_gene: TRBD1
v_gene: TRBV7-2
abundance: many

CDR3nt: TGCAGTGCCCCGTCGATAGCGGGGGGTCAGGATACGCAGTATTTT
CDR3aa: CSAPSIAGGQDTQYF
j_gene: TRBJ2-3
d_gene: TRBD2
v_gene: TRBV20-1
abundance: few

CDR3nt: TGTGCCAGCACCGACTCCGGATCACCCCTCCACTTT
CDR3aa: CASTDSGSPLHF
j_gene: TRBJ1-6
d_gene: NA
v_gene: TRBV28
abundance: many

CDR3nt: TGCGCCAGCAGTCGCGACGGTAGTCGGAACAATGAGCAGTTCTTC
CDR3aa: CASSRDGSRNNEQFF
j_gene: TRBJ2-1
d_gene: NA
v_gene: TRBV5-1
abundance: few

CDR3nt: TGTGCCACCAGCAGAGATTCGGCCGGTCTTGTCACTGAAGCTTTCTTT
CDR3aa: CATSRDSAGLVTEAFF
j_gene: TRBJ1-1
d_gene: NA
v_gene: TRBV15
abundance: few

CDR3nt: TGTGCCAGCAGCGTAGACGGGGGCGACAGAGCTTTCTTT
CDR3aa: CASSVDGGDRAFF
j_gene: TRBJ1-1
d_gene: NA
v_gene: TRBV9
abundance: few

CDR3nt: TGTGCCAGCAGTTATAGGCCAGGGCGGTTTGGTGAAGCTTTCTTT
CDR3aa: CASSYRPGRFGEAFF
j_gene: TRBJ1-1
d_gene: NA
v_gene: TRBV6-5
abundance: NA

CDR3nt: TGTGCCATCAGTGACGAAGGCCTCGGGGTAGATGAGCAGTTCTTC
CDR3aa: CAISDEGLGVDEQFF
j_gene: TRBJ2-1
d_gene: NA
v_gene: TRBV10-3
abundance: NA

CDR3nt: TGTGACAGCAGTGACAGGGATTCGTGGGGCTACACCTTC
CDR3aa: CDSSDRDSWGYTF
j_gene: TRBJ1-2
d_gene: TRBD1
v_gene: TRBV2
abundance: NA

CDR3nt: TGCAGTGCTGGGGGGACTAGCACAGATACGCAGTATTTT
CDR3aa: CSAGGTSTDTQYF
j_gene: TRBJ2-3
d_gene: NA
v_gene: TRBV20-1
abundance: NA

CDR3nt: TGCAGTGCTAGAGATTTAGGCACGAGGAGCTCCTATAATTCACCCCTCCACTTT
CDR3aa: CSARDLGTRSSYNSPLHF
j_gene: TRBJ1-6
d_gene: NA
v_gene: TRBV20-1
abundance: few

CDR3nt: TGCGCCAGCCGGGGACTAGCGGGGGGAATTTACTCCTACGAGCAGTACTTC
CDR3aa: CASRGLAGGIYSYEQYF
j_gene: TRBJ2-7
d_gene: TRBD2
v_gene: TRBV4-1
abundance: few

CDR3nt: TGTGCCAGCAGTTACCGCGACGATGAAGGATACGAGCAGTACTTC
CDR3aa: CASSYRDDEGYEQYF
j_gene: TRBJ2-7
d_gene: NA
v_gene: TRBV6-6
abundance: few

CDR3nt: TGCGCCAGCAGCCAGGGCGGACTAGCGGGGGTACAAGAGACCCAGTACTTC
CDR3aa: CASSQGGLAGVQETQYF
j_gene: TRBJ2-5
d_gene: TRBD2
v_gene: TRBV4-3
abundance: NA

CDR3nt: TGTGCCAGCAGTTTATCGGGGTTGGTGGGAAGGGGCACTGAAGCTTTCTTT
CDR3aa: CASSLSGLVGRGTEAFF
j_gene: TRBJ1-1
d_gene: NA
v_gene: TRBV28
abundance: many

CDR3nt: TGTGCCAGCAGTTTAAGGGGGGAGGGCCAGCCCCAGCATTTT
CDR3aa: CASSLRGEGQPQHF
j_gene: TRBJ1-5
d_gene: NA
v_gene: TRBV12-3/TRBV12-4
abundance: NA

CDR3nt: TGTGCCAGCAGCCACACCGGACTAGCGGGGGGGGATGAGCAGTTCTTC
CDR3aa: CASSHTGLAGGDEQFF
j_gene: TRBJ2-1
d_gene: TRBD2
v_gene: TRBV11-2
abundance: once

CDR3nt: TGCGCCAGCAGCCACTTAAGTTCACCCCTCCACTTT
CDR3aa: CASSHLSSPLHF
j_gene: TRBJ1-6
d_gene: NA
v_gene: TRBV4-1
abundance: NA